These 28 T cell receptor beta chains originate from one sample sequenced in a study of metastatic and nonmetastatic thyroid tumors. TCRdb re-called clones via MiXCR from the PCR reads. The sample contains tens of thousands of clones, 25% of which appear only once. Each patient came to thyroid surgery without any prior treatment (of any kind). Sequences were obtained from blood. All receptors come from a female donor with papillary thyroid cancer or a benign thyroid nodule (not recorded which). Some clones in this sample may be carry-over from other donors' samples.

A note on this clone: One junction end does not reproduce the germline sequence, and a read error may be involved. This sequence joins TRBV28 and TRBJ1-6; 9 nucleotides match TRBD1. Germline V gene lookup returns CDR1 MDHEN and CDR2 SYDVKM. The CDR3 contains 15 residues. The DNA for the CDR3 is TGTGCCAGCAGTGAAACAGGGGGCCGGAATTCAGCCCTCCAATTT. Translation: CASSETGGRNSALQF.

This clone came up a few times. The chain carries TRBV12-3 or TRBV12-4 and TRBJ2-7; no clear D. The CDR3 sequence is 13 residues long. The V end lost 7 bases, the J end lost 6 bases, and 16 bases lay between the germline ends. CDR3 sequence reads: CASTSQRVGEQYF. The CDR3 DNA is TGTGCCAGCACTTCACAAAGGGTCGGCGAGCAGTACTTC.

This chain joins TRBV6-2 or TRBV6-3 and TRBJ1-1; tentative D call: TRBD1 (5 bases). This CDR3 spans 13 amino acids. Trimming shortened V by 9 bases and J by 14 bases, and 25 bases separated the two germline ends. Germline CDR1 MNHEY, CDR2 SVGEGT. CDR3 nucleotides: TGTGCCAGAGGGCGGGACGAGAACACTGAACCATTCTTT. It codes for CARGRDENTEPFF.

Only a few counts were recorded for this clone. The CDR3 DNA reads as TGTGCCAGTAGGGACAGGGAAAGGGGAACTGAAGCTTTCTTT. Its translation: CASRDRERGTEAFF. The V gene is TRBV19, the J gene TRBJ1-1, with 8 nucleotides matching TRBD1. The J segment lost 5 bases and the V segment lost 6 bases, leaving 8 bases of the junction unmatched. Germline-derived CDR1 and CDR2 are LNHDA and SQIVND (reference sequence). The CDR3 is 14 amino acids.

V and J are TRBV12-3 or TRBV12-4 and TRBJ2-2; D remains ambiguous. V was clipped by 4 bases and J by 0 bases, with 3 bases between them. The CDR3 extends over 13 amino acids. CDR3 DNA sequence: TGTGCCAGCAGTTCCACGAACACCGGGGAGCTGTTTTTT. This translates into CASSSTNTGELFF.

This clone has ten or more counts. The V gene is TRBV5-6, the J gene TRBJ1-2, with 11 bases matching TRBD1. From germline, CDR1 is SGHDT and CDR2 YYEEEE. The CDR3 spans 15 residues. V lost 2 bases to trimming and J lost 4 bases; unmatched junction nucleotides: 4. The CDR3 protein is CASSFGQGAGYGYTF. CDR3 DNA sequence: TGTGCCAGCAGCTTCGGACAGGGGGCGGGCTATGGCTACACCTTC.

The chain joins TRBV7-2 to TRBJ1-5; 9 bases map to TRBD1. The germline V gene encodes CDR1 SGHTA and CDR2 FQGNSA. The J segment lost 2 bases and the V segment lost 0 bases, leaving 8 bases of the junction unmatched. This CDR3 comprises 18 residues. The CDR3 loop is CASSLAVQGASGNQPQHF. The CDR3 DNA reads as TGTGCCAGCAGCTTAGCGGTACAGGGGGCAAGTGGCAATCAGCCCCAGCATTTT.

The rearrangement joins TRBV20-1 to TRBJ2-1; 7 nucleotides agree with TRBD2. After removal of 2 bases from V and 5 bases from J, the junction contained 3 bases not matched to a gene. The CDR3 is 13 amino acids. In germline, CDR1 is DFQATT, CDR2 SNEGSKA (reference sequence). Written as DNA, the CDR3 is TGCAGTGCTAGAATAGCGGGTGACAATGAGCAGTTCTTC. It codes for CSARIAGDNEQFF.

The chain combines TRBV9 with TRBJ1-2, with D uncertain. CDR3 length equals 14 residues. The V gene lost 1 base and the J gene lost 2 bases, with 9 bases spanning the gap. In germline, CDR1 is SGDLS, CDR2 YYNGEE. CDR3 in DNA: TGTGCCAGCAGCGTAAGCACAGCGAACTATGGCTACACCTTC. Protein product: CASSVSTANYGYTF.

There are many counts of this clone. The gene calls are TRBV5-5 and TRBJ2-5, with D uncertain. Germline V gene sequence: CDR1 SGHKS, CDR2 YYEKEE (reference sequence). Trimming cost V 3 bases and J 5 bases, with 11 bases left between them. The CDR3 extends over 13 amino acids. CDR3 amino acids: CASSSGQDETQYF. In DNA form, the CDR3 reads TGTGCCAGCAGCTCCGGGCAGGACGAGACCCAGTACTTC.

This clone has ten or more counts. The chain employs TRBV6-4 and TRBJ2-3; TRBD2 matches at 8 bases. The CDR3 sequence is 15 residues long. CDR1 and CDR2 (germline): MRHNA, SNTAGT. V gave up 0 bases and J gave up 5 bases; unmatched junction bases: 4. This CDR3 reads CASSDSAGAVDTQYF. The CDR3 DNA reads as TGTGCCAGCAGTGACTCAGCGGGAGCCGTAGATACGCAGTATTTT.

This clone was counted at least ten times. V and J are TRBV4-3 and TRBJ2-2; D is perhaps TRBD2 (6 bases). V lost 3 bases and J lost 1, with 24 bases in between. The CDR3 has 20 residues. Germline values: CDR1 LGHNA, CDR2 YSLEER. The CDR3 DNA reads TGCGCCAGCAGCCAGAAACATCCGGGACTGTCGACTGGGAACACCGGGGAGCTGTTTTTT. Its translation is CASSQKHPGLSTGNTGELFF.

This clone has only a few counts. The chain combines TRBV7-2 with TRBJ1-6; D is undetermined. The CDR3 is made up of 15 amino acids. Germline-derived CDR1 and CDR2 are SGHTA and FQGNSA. V was pared by 5 bases and J by 7 bases, with 15 bases between. This chain's CDR3 is CASSRKLEANSPLHF. CDR3 DNA sequence: TGTGCCAGCAGCCGCAAGCTCGAGGCGAATTCACCCCTCCACTTT.

In this sample, this clone turned up many times. This may arise from a read error, as a much more abundant clone is one base away. This CDR3 is also generated by other DNA sequences in the sample. This chain uses TRBV28 with TRBJ1-2; unclear D gene. V lost 8 bases, J lost 7 bases, and 17 bases lay in between. The length of the CDR3 is 13 residues. Germline lookup yields CDR1 MDHEN and CDR2 SYDVKM. In nucleotides, the CDR3 is TGTGCCAGCGACGGTCAAGGGCGATTTGGCTACACCTTC. Translated: CASDGQGRFGYTF.

The table lists this clone with many counts. The V and J genes are TRBV14 and TRBJ2-7; 12 bases are a match to TRBD2. There are 15 residues in the CDR3. Germline V lookup: CDR1 SGHDN, CDR2 FVKESK. V lost 5 bases and J lost 6; bases outside the gene matches: 8. CDR3 region: CASSARTSGTSEQYF. The CDR3 nucleotides read TGTGCCAGCAGCGCGCGGACTAGCGGGACTAGCGAGCAGTACTTC.

Turning to this clone: At one of its ends the junction is not consistent with the germline gene, which may arise from a read error. The chain carries TRBV4-3 and TRBJ2-2; TRBD1 is a possible D gene (5 bases). CDR3 size: 17 residues. CDR1 and CDR2 (germline): LGHNA, YSLEER. CDR3: CVSSQIYGRGTTGELFF. CDR3 DNA: TGCGTCAGCAGCCAGATATATGGTAGGGGAACCACCGGGGAGCTGTTTTTT.

This clone has ten or more counts. The CDR3 sequence is CASSFTTNYGYTF. The DNA of the CDR3 is TGTGCCAGCAGCTTCACGACCAACTATGGCTACACCTTC. This chain connects TRBV7-2 to TRBJ1-2; D remains ambiguous. The V end was cut by 3 bases, the J end by 2 bases, with 7 bases between. In germline, CDR1 is SGHTA, CDR2 FQGNSA. The CDR3 loop spans 13 amino acids.

This clone was seen more than once but under ten times. This chain uses TRBV12-3 or TRBV12-4 with TRBJ2-1, with 11 bases identical to TRBD1. Trimming took 7 bases from V and 5 from J; bases not matched to a gene: 13. CDR3 length equals 17 residues. CDR3 sequence: CASILPTGTGGDNEQFF. The CDR3, as DNA: TGTGCCAGCATTCTCCCCACTGGGACAGGGGGTGACAATGAGCAGTTCTTC.

The chain employs TRBV6-1 and TRBJ2-7, with 14 nucleotides matching TRBD2. Trimming removed 9 bases from V and 4 bases from J; junction bases left unmatched: 2. The CDR3 is made up of 13 amino acids. CDR1 and CDR2 (germline): MNHNS, SASEGT. In DNA, the CDR3 is TGTGCCAGGACTAGCGGGAGGGTATACGAGCAGTACTTC. This codes for CARTSGRVYEQYF.

This clone was recorded many times. The V gene is TRBV28, the J gene TRBJ2-7; D could derive from TRBD1 or TRBD2 (5 bases each). The V and J ends lost 7 bases and 1 base respectively, with 11 bases between them. Germline CDR1 MDHEN, CDR2 SYDVKM. The CDR3 length is 13 residues. The CDR3 nucleotides read TGTGCCAGCACCCCGGGGCCGTCCTACGAGCAGTACTTC. Its translation is CASTPGPSYEQYF.

This clone is judged medium-sized. The gene calls are TRBV6-1 and TRBJ1-2, with 7 bases aligning to TRBD1. CDR3 size: 14 residues. The germline V gene encodes CDR1 MNHNS and CDR2 SASEGT. J lost 5 bases, V lost 5 bases, and 8 bases had no gene match. The CDR3 bases are TGTGCCAGCAGTTCCAGGACAGGCCCTTATGGCTACACCTTC. This sequence encodes CASSSRTGPYGYTF.

This clone was seen at least ten times. With a much larger clone just one base away, this may be a read error. Other DNA sequences in this specimen translate into the identical CDR3. This chain joins TRBV11-1 and TRBJ2-3; weak D call: TRBD1 (6 bases). The CDR3 is 16 amino acids. CDR1 is SGHAT, CDR2 FQDESV, per germline (reference sequence). The V and J ends lost 1 base and 3 bases respectively, with 14 bases between them. The CDR3 region has the DNA TGTGCCAGCAGCTTAGAGACAGGAAGTCAGACAGATACGCAGTATTTT. The encoded protein is CASSLETGSQTDTQYF.

As regards this clone: One end of the junction does not line up with germline, which may come from a read error. The gene calls are TRBV27 and TRBJ2-5; D perhaps matches TRBD1 (5 bases). The CDR3 length is 14 residues. Germline loops: CDR1 MNHEY, CDR2 SMNVEV (reference sequence). This CDR3 is CASSLDSKQETRYF. The CDR3 DNA sequence: TGTGCCAGCAGCCTAGACAGTAAACAAGAGACCCGGTACTTC.

This clone was detected a few times. DNA for the CDR3: TGTGCCACCAGTGATTCCTCGTTTGTGGAGTCCCACGAGCAGTACTTC. This gives the protein CATSDSSFVESHEQYF. The chain has TRBV24-1 and TRBJ2-7, with no clear D. Trimming took 2 bases from V and 5 from J, leaving 18 bases between them. The CDR3 has 16 amino acids. Germline CDR1 reads KGHDR; CDR2 reads SFDVKD.

This clone was recorded many times. At one of its ends the junction is not consistent with the germline gene, which may arise from a read error. The chain combines TRBV19 with TRBJ2-6; D may be TRBD1 (5 bases). The CDR3 is made up of 14 amino acids. Germline lookup yields CDR1 LNHDA and CDR2 SQIVND (reference sequence). DNA for the CDR3: TGTGCCAGTAGAAGCCTCTCTGGGGCCGACGTCCTGACTTTC. Translating it yields CASRSLSGADVLTF.

By frequency in the sample, this clone is medium-sized. This sequence joins TRBV7-2 and TRBJ1-3; D call uncertain. The CDR3 spans 17 residues. V was trimmed by 0 bases and J by 0 bases, leaving 12 bases between them. From germline, CDR1 is SGHTA and CDR2 FQGNSA. The CDR3 here is CASSLAPTWDSGNTIYF. CDR3 coding DNA: TGTGCCAGCAGCTTAGCACCCACATGGGACTCTGGAAACACCATATATTTT.

V is TRBV13 and J is TRBJ2-7; D perhaps matches TRBD2 (5 bases). Germline loops: CDR1 PRHDT, CDR2 FYEKMQ (reference sequence). Trimming took off 1 base at V and 7 bases at J, with 14 bases between the two ends. This CDR3 is 14 amino acids long. This chain's CDR3 is CASSLDTGRGEQYF. As DNA, the CDR3 is TGTGCCAGCAGCTTAGACACGGGCCGGGGTGAGCAGTACTTC.

This clone has at least ten counts. CDR3 loop: CASSGGRVIEQFF. In nucleotides, the CDR3 is TGTGCCAGCAGCGGAGGTCGAGTTATTGAGCAGTTCTTC. J is TRBJ2-1 and V is TRBV7-9; D is perhaps TRBD2 (5 bases). The V gene's germline CDR1 is SEHNR and CDR2 FQNEAQ (reference sequence). The CDR3 loop spans 13 amino acids. Trimming removed 5 bases from V and 9 bases from J, with 14 bases in between.